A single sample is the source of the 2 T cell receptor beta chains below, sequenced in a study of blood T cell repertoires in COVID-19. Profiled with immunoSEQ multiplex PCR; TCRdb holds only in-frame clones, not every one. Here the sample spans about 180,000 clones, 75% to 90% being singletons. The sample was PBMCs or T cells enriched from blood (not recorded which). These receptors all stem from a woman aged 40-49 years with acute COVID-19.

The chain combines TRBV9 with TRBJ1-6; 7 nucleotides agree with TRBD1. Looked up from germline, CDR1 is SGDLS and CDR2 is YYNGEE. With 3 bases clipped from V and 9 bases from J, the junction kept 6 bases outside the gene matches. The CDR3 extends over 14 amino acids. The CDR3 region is CASSAAQGGSPLHF. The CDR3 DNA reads TGTGCCAGCAGCGCGGCCCAGGGGGGTTCACCCCTCCACTTT. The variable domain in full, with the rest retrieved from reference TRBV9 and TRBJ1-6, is DSGVTQTPKHLITATGQRVTLRCSPRSGDLSVYWYQQSLDQGLQFLIQYYNGEERAKGNILERFSAQQFPDLHSELNLSSLELGDSALYFCASSAAQGGSPLHFGNGTRLTVT.

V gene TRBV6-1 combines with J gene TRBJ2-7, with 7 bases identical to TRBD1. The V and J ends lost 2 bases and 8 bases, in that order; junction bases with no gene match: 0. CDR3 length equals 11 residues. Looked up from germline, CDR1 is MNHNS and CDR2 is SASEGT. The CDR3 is CASSERGQQYF. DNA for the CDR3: TGTGCCAGCAGTGAAAGGGGGCAGCAGTACTTC.